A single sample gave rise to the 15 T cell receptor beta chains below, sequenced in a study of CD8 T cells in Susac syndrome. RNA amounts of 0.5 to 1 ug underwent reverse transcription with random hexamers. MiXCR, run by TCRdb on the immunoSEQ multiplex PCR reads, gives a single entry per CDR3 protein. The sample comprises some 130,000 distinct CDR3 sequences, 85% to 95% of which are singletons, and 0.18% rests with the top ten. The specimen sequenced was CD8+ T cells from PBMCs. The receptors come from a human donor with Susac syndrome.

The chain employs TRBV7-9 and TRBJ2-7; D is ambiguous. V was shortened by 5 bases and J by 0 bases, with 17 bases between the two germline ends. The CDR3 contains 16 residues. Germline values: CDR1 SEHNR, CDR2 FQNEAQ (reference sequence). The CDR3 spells CASSPRPGYASYEQYF. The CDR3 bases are TGTGCCAGCAGCCCCCGTCCCGGGTATGCCTCCTACGAGCAGTACTTC.

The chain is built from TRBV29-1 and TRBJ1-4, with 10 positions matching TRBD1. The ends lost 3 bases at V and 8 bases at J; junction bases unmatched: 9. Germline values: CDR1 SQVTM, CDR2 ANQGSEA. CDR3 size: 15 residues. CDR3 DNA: TGCAGCGTTGACGGCGGGGGACAGGGGTTGGAAAAACTGTTTTTT. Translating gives CSVDGGGQGLEKLFF.

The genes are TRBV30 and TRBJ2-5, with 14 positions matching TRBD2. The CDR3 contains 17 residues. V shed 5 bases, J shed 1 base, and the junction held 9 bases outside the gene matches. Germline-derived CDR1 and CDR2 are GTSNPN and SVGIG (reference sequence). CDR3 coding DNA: TGTGCCTGGTCCGGGACTAGCGGGAGTCCCCTCCAAGAGACCCAGTACTTC. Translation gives CAWSGTSGSPLQETQYF.

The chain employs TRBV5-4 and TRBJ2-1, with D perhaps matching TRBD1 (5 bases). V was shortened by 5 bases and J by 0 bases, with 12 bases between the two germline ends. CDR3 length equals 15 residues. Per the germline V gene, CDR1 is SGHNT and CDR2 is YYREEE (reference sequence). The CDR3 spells CASRSTGSSYNEQFF. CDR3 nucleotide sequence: TGTGCCAGCAGGAGCACAGGCAGCTCCTACAATGAGCAGTTCTTC.

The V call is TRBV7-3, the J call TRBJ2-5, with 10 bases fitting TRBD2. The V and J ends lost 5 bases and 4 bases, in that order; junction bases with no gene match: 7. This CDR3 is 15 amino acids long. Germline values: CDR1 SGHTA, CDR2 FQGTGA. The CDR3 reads CASSPGTSVGETQYF. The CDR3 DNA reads TGTGCCAGCAGCCCCGGGACTAGCGTGGGAGAGACCCAGTACTTC. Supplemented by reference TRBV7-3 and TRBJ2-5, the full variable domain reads GAGVSQTPSNKVTEKGKYVELRCDPISGHTALYWYRQSLGQGPEFLIYFQGTGAADDSGLPNDRFFAVRPEGSVSTLKIQRTERGDSAVYLCASSPGTSVGETQYFGPGTRLLVL.

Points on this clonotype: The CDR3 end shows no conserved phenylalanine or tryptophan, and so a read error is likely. The CDR3 here is CASSSPGPHVLTL. DNA for the CDR3: TGTGCCAGCAGCTCTCCAGGGCCCCACGTCCTGACTCTC. The chain is built from TRBV11-1 and TRBJ2-6; maybe TRBD1 (5 bases). The CDR3 runs to 13 residues. Looked up from germline, CDR1 is SGHAT and CDR2 is FQDESV (reference sequence). V dropped 4 bases and J dropped 11 bases, with 12 bases sitting between them.

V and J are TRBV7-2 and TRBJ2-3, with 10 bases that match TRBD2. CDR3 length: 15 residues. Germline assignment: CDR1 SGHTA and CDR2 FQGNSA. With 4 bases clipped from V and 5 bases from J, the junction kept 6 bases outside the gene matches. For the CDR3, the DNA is TGTGCCAGCAGCTCACTAGCGGGACCGTTAGATACGCAGTATTTT. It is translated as CASSSLAGPLDTQYF.

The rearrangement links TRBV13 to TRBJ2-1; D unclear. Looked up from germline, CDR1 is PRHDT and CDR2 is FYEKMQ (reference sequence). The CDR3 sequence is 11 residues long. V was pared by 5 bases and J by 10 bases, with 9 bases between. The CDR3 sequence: CASSGIPEQFF. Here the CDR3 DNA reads TGTGCCAGCAGCGGCATCCCAGAGCAGTTCTTC. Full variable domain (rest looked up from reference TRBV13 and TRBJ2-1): AAGVIQSPRHLIKEKRETATLKCYPIPRHDTVYWYQQGPGQDPQFLISFYEKMQSDKGSIPDRFSAQQFSDYHSELNMSSLELGDSALYFCASSGIPEQFFGPGTRLTVL.

The CDR3 here is CASRTGTGNEQYF. The CDR3, as DNA: TGTGCCAGCAGGACAGGGACAGGCAACGAGCAGTACTTC. V and J are TRBV7-2 and TRBJ2-7; 8 nucleotides align to TRBD1. J lost 5 bases, V lost 6 bases, and 6 bases had no gene match. The V gene's germline CDR1 is SGHTA and CDR2 FQGNSA. The CDR3 totals 13 residues.

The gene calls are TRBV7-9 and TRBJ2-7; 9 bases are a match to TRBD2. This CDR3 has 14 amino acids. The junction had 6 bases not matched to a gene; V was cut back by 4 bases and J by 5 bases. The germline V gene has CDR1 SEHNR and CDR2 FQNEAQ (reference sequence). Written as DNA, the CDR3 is TGTGCCAGCAGCTCGGGACTAGCTCACCACGAGCAGTACTTC. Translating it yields CASSSGLAHHEQYF.

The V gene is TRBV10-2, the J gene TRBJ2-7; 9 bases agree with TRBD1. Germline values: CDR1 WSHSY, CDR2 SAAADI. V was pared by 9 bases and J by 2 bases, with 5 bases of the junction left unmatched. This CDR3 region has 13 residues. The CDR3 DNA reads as TGCGCCAGTGGACAGGGGCTGACCTACGAGCAGTACTTC. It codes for CASGQGLTYEQYF.

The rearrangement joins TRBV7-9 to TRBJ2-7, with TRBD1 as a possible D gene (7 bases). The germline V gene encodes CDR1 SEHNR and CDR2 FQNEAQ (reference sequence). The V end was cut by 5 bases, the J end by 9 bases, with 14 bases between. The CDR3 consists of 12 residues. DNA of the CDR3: TGTGCCAGCAGCCCAGGGGGGCTTGGGCAGTACTTC. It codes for CASSPGGLGQYF.

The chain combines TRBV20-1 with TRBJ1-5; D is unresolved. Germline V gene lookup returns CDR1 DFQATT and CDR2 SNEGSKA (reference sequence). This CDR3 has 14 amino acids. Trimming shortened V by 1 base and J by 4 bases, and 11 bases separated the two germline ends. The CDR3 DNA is TGCAGTGCTAGAGGGTATAGGGAGAATCAGCCCCAGCATTTT. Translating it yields CSARGYRENQPQHF.

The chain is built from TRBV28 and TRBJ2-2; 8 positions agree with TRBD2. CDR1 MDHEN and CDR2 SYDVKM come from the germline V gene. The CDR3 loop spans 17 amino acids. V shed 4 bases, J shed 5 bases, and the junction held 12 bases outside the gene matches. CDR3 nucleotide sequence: TGTGCCAGCAGTTCCCTTAGCGGGGAGGATGGAACCGGGGAGCTGTTTTTT. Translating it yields CASSSLSGEDGTGELFF. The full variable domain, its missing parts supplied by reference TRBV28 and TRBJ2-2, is DVKVTQSSRYLVKRTGEKVFLECVQDMDHENMFWYRQDPGLGLRLIYFSYDVKMKEKGDIPEGYSVSREKKERFSLILESASTNQTSMYLCASSSLSGEDGTGELFFGEGSRLTVL.

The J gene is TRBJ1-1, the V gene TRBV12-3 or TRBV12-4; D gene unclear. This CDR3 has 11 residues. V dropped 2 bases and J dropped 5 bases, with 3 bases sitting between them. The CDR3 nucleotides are TGTGCCAGCAGTTTACGGACTGAAGCTTTCTTT. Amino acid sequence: CASSLRTEAFF.